The T cell receptor (beta chain) described here comes from a study of blood T cell repertoires in COVID-19. Turning to the study itself: Acute and convalescent COVID-19 specimens originated in the United States, Italy and Spain.

The assay was immunoSEQ multiplex PCR, and TCRdb's table has in-frame clones only and misses some. The table records about 160,000 clones, around nine tenths of them present only once. In assigning cohorts, the study relied on participant-reported clinical history. Cohort 3 recovery required two negative PCRs, clearance, or symptom resolution. The CDR3 totals 17 residues. V was trimmed by 0 bases and J by 10 bases, leaving 24 bases between them. Germline loops: CDR1 MGHRA, CDR2 YSYEKL. The material sequenced was PBMCs or T cells enriched from blood (not recorded which). The TCR comes from a woman in her forties or fifties who had recovered from COVID-19. J is TRBJ1-1 and V is TRBV4-1; D is possibly TRBD1 (6 bases). CDR3 in amino acids: CASSQDLPRLGQNTAFF. DNA for the CDR3: TGCGCCAGCAGCCAAGATCTGCCGAGGTTAGGACAGAATACAGCTTTCTTT.